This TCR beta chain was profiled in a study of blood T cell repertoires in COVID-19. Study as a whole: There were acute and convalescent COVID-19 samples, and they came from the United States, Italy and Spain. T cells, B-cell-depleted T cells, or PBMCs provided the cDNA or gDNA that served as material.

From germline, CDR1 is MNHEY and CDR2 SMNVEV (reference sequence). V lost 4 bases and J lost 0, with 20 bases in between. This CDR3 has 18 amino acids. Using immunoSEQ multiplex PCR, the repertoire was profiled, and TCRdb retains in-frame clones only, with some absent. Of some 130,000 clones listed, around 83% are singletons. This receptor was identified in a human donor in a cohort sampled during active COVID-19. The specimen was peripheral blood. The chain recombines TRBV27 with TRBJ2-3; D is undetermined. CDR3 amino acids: CASSYAPPGVGSTDTQYF. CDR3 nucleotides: TGTGCCAGCAGTTACGCCCCCCCCGGAGTTGGTAGCACAGATACGCAGTATTTT.